The 6 T cell receptor beta chains given below trace back to one sample, sequenced in a study of control samples from healthy donors and cancer patients. The data were produced by immunoSEQ multiplex PCR, yet TCRdb's version contains in-frame clones alone and is incomplete. This repertoire shows roughly 73,000 clones, about 87% found once; its top ten account for roughly 28%. The sequencing sample was made of blood. These receptor sequences come from a man aged 45-65 years in good health.

J is TRBJ2-2 and V is TRBV10-1, with D maybe TRBD2 (6 bases). The CDR3 extends over 13 amino acids. Germline V gene lookup returns CDR1 WNHNN and CDR2 SYGVQD (reference sequence). The germline V and J ends were trimmed by 7 bases and 8 bases, with 14 bases remaining between them. CDR3 DNA sequence: TGCGCCAGCACCCCGGGAGAAGCAGGGGAGCTGTTTTTT. Translated: CASTPGEAGELFF.

J is TRBJ2-3 and V is TRBV30; TRBD1 agrees at 9 bases. The CDR3 covers 16 residues. The germline V gene encodes CDR1 GTSNPN and CDR2 SVGIG (reference sequence). V trimming: 1 base; J trimming: 6 bases; junction bases outside the gene matches: 11. The CDR3 DNA is TGTGCCTGGAGTGAGGGACAGGGAGCCGGGGTGGATACGCAGTATTTT. Amino acid sequence: CAWSEGQGAGVDTQYF.

The V call is TRBV24-1, the J call TRBJ1-5, with 8 nucleotides matching TRBD1. Germline loops: CDR1 KGHDR, CDR2 SFDVKD. After removal of 9 bases from V and 4 bases from J, the junction contained 7 bases not matched to a gene. The CDR3 loop spans 14 amino acids. Here the CDR3 DNA reads TGTGCCACCGGAGAGGACAGGGTGAATCAGCCCCAGCATTTT. It encodes CATGEDRVNQPQHF.

This chain connects TRBV7-9 to TRBJ1-1; D remains ambiguous. V was shortened by 11 bases and J by 1 base, with 14 bases between the two germline ends. The germline CDR1 and CDR2 sequences are SEHNR and FQNEAQ (reference sequence). This CDR3 spans 13 amino acids. CDR3 sequence reads: CAVWNFQNTEAFF. The CDR3 DNA follows: TGTGCCGTATGGAACTTCCAGAACACTGAAGCTTTCTTT.

V gene TRBV19 combines with J gene TRBJ2-1; 14 bases map to TRBD2. Trimming removed 5 bases from V and 9 bases from J; junction bases left unmatched: 6. The CDR3 length is 15 residues. CDR1 is LNHDA and CDR2 is SQIVND in the germline V gene (reference sequence). CDR3 nucleotides: TGTGCCAGTAGTTCGACTAGCGGGAGGGCCCTTGAGCAGTTCTTC. Its protein product is CASSSTSGRALEQFF.

This sequence joins TRBV3-1 (or the pseudogene TRBV3-2) and TRBJ2-5; D ambiguous. The CDR3 loop spans 17 amino acids. CDR1 is LGHDT, CDR2 YNNKEL, per germline (reference sequence). Trimming shortened V by 1 base and J by 0 bases, and 15 bases separated the two germline ends. For the CDR3, the DNA is TGTGCCAGCAGCCAAGGGAGAGGCTTGGGGAACCAAGAGACCCAGTACTTC. Amino acids: CASSQGRGLGNQETQYF.